This TCR beta chain was sequenced in a study of CD8 T cells in ankylosing spondylitis. Overall study findings and caveats: Previous work reported some of these motif variants in the synovial fluid and blood of reactive arthritis. Reportedly, matched ankylosing spondylitis synovial fluid was significantly enriched for disease-linked clones. Ankylosing spondylitis blood appeared to be characterized by a TCR beta motif of eight highly homologous variants.

Quantitative molecular-barcoded 5'-RACE generated the TCR beta libraries. MiXCR was run by TCRdb on the 5' RACE reads, yielding one entry per CDR3 protein. The sample records 300,000 to 400,000 distinct CDR3 sequences, 20% being singletons. The CDR3 has 13 amino acids. The germline CDR1 and CDR2 sequences are DFQATT and SNEGSKA (reference sequence). The ends were cut back, 3 bases at V and 0 bases at J, with 9 bases in the middle. This clonotype occurred a few times. Its cognate antigen is unknown. This receptor was identified in a male donor with ankylosing spondylitis or in good health (not recorded which). The chain is built from TRBV20-1 and TRBJ2-7; no reliable D call. Sequenced sample: blood, either unsorted or a sorted T cell fraction (not recorded which). For the CDR3, the DNA is TGCAGTGCTAGGACCCAGGTCTCCTACGAGCAGTACTTC. Its translation: CSARTQVSYEQYF.